This T cell receptor (beta chain) comes out of a study of blood T cell repertoires in COVID-19. The table came from immunoSEQ multiplex PCR; TCRdb's copy has only in-frame clones and leaves some out. The data contain over 200,000 clones, over 80% of them singletons. Sequencing was carried out using PBMCs or T cells enriched from blood (not recorded which). This receptor was obtained from a young woman who had been exposed to COVID-19.

In nucleotides, the CDR3 is TGTGCCAGTAGTTTCGCAGATACGCAGTATTTT. It translates to CASSFADTQYF. The J gene is TRBJ2-3, the V gene TRBV19; D remains ambiguous. The length of the CDR3 is 11 residues. Germline-derived CDR1 and CDR2 are LNHDA and SQIVND (reference sequence). The germline V and J ends were trimmed by 5 bases and 4 bases, with 4 bases remaining between them.